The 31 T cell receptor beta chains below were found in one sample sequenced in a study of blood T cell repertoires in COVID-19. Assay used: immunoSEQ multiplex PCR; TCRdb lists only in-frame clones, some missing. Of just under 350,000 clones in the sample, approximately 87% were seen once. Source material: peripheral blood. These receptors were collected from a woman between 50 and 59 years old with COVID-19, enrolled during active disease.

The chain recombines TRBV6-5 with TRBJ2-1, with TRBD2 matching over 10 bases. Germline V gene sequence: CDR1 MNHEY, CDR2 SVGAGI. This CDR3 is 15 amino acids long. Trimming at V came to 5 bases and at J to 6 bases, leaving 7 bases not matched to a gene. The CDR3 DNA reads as TGTGCCAGCAGTATTGGAGCGGGAGGGTTCAATGAGCAGTTCTTC. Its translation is CASSIGAGGFNEQFF.

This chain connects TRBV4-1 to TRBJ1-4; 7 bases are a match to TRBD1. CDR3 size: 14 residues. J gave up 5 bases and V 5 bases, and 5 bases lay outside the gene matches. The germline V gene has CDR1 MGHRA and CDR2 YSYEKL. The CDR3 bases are TGCGCCAGCAGCTCGGGACAGAGGAATGAAAAACTGTTTTTT. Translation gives CASSSGQRNEKLFF.

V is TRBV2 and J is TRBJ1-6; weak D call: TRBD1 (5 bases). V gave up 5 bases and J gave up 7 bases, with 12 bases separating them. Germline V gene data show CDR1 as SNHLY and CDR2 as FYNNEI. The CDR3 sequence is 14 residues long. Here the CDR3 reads CASSYQGGNSPLHF. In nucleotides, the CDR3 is TGTGCCAGCAGTTACCAGGGTGGGAATTCACCCCTCCACTTT. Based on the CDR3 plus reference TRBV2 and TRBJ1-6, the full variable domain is EPEVTQTPSHQVTQMGQEVILRCVPISNHLYFYWYRQILGQKVEFLVSFYNNEISEKSEIFDDQFSVERPDGSNFTLKIRSTKLEDSAMYFCASSYQGGNSPLHFGNGTRLTVT.

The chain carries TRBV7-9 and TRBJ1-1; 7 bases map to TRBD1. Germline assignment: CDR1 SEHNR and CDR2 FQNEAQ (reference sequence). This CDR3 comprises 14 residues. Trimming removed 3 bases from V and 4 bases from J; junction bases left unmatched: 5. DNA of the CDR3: TGTGCCAGCAGCTTCCCTCAGGGGGGCACTGAAGCTTTCTTT. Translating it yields CASSFPQGGTEAFF. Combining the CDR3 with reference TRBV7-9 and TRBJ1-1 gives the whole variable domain DTGVSQNPRHKITKRGQNVTFRCDPISEHNRLYWYRQTLGQGPEFLTYFQNEAQLEKSRLLSDRFSAERPKGSFSTLEIQRTEQGDSAMYLCASSFPQGGTEAFFGQGTRLTVV.

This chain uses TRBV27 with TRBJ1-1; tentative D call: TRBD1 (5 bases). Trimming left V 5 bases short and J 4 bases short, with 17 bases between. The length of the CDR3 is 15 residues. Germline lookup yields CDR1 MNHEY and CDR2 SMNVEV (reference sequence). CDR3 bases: TGTGCCAGCAGTCCAGGGTTGGGGGAGGGCACTGAAGCTTTCTTT. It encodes CASSPGLGEGTEAFF.

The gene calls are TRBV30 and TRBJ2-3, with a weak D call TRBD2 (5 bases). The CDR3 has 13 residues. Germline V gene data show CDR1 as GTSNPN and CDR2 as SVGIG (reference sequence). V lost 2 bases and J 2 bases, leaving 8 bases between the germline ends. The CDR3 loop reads CAWSTGSTDTQYF. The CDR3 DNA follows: TGTGCCTGGAGTACGGGGTCCACAGATACGCAGTATTTT.

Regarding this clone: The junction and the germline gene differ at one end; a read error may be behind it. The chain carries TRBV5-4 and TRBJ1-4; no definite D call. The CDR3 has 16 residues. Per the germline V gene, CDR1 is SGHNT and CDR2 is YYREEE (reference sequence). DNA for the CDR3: TGTGCCAGCGGCTTCGGAGGGTTCGGGTCTAATGAAAAACTGTTTTTT. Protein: CASGFGGFGSNEKLFF.

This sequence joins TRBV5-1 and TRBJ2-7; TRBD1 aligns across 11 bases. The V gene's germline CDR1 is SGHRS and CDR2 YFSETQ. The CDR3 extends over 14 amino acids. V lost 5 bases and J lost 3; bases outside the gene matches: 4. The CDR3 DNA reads TGCGCCAGCAGGGACAGGGGGCAAGGCTACGAGCAGTACTTC. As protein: CASRDRGQGYEQYF.

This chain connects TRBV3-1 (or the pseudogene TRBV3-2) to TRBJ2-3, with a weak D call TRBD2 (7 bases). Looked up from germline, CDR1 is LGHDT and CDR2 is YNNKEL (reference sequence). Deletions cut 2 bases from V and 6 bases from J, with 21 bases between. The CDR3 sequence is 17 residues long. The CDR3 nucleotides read TGTGCCAGCAGCCAAAGCCTCGGGAGGCCGAGGGGGGATACGCAGTATTTT. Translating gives CASSQSLGRPRGDTQYF.

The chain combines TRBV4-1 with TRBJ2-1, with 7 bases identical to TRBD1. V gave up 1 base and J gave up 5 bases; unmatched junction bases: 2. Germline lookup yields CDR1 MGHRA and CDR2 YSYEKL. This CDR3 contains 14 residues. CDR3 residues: CASSQGDSNNEQFF. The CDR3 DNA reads TGCGCCAGCAGCCAAGGGGACAGTAACAATGAGCAGTTCTTC.

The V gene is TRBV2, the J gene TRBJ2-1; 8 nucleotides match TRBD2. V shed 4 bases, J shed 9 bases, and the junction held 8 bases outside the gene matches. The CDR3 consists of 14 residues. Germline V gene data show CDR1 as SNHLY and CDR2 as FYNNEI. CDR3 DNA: TGTGCCAGCAGTGTGGCGCGGGAGGCTAGTGAGCAGTTCTTC. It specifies CASSVAREASEQFF. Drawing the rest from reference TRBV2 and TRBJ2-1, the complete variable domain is EPEVTQTPSHQVTQMGQEVILRCVPISNHLYFYWYRQILGQKVEFLVSFYNNEISEKSEIFDDQFSVERPDGSNFTLKIRSTKLEDSAMYFCASSVAREASEQFFGPGTRLTVL.

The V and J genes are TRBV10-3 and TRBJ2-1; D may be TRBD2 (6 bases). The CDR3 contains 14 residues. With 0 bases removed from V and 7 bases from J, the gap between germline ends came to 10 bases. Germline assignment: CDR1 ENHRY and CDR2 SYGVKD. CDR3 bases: TGTGCCATCAGTGAGTCCGGGAGAGGGAATGAGCAGTTCTTC. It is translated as CAISESGRGNEQFF.

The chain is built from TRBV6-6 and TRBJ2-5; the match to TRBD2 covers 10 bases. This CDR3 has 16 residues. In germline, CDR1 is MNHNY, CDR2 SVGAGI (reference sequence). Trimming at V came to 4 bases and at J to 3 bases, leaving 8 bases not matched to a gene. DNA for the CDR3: TGTGCCAGCAGTTCGACCGGGACTAGCGCGAAAGAGACCCAGTACTTC. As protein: CASSSTGTSAKETQYF.

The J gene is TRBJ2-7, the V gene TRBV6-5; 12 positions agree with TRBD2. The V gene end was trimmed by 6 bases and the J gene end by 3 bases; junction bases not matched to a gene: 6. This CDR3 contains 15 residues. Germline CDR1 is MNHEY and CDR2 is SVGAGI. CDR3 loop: CASRPLTSGSYEQYF. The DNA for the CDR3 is TGTGCCAGCAGACCTTTGACTAGCGGGAGCTACGAGCAGTACTTC.

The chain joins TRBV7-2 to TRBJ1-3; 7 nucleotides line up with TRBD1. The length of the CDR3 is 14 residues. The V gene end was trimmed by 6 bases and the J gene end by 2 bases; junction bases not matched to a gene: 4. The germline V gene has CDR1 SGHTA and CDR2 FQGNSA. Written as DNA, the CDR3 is TGTGCCAGCAGGGCTACAGGGGCTGGAAACACCATATATTTT. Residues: CASRATGAGNTIYF.

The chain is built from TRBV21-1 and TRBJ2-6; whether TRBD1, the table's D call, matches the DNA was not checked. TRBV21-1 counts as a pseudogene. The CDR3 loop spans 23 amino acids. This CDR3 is CASSKSTFYFGTGLWAGANVLTF. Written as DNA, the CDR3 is TGTGCCAGCAGCAAATCTACTTTCTATTTCGGGACAGGACTGTGGGCTGGGGCCAACGTCCTGACTTTC.

CDR3 residues: CASSRTIVMEETQYF. CDR3 in DNA: TGTGCCAGCAGTCGGACTATTGTGATGGAAGAGACCCAGTACTTC. The chain carries TRBV2 and TRBJ2-5; a weak D match, TRBD2 (6 bases). Germline-derived CDR1 and CDR2 are SNHLY and FYNNEI. The length of the CDR3 is 15 residues. The V end was cut by 5 bases, the J end by 3 bases, with 16 bases between.

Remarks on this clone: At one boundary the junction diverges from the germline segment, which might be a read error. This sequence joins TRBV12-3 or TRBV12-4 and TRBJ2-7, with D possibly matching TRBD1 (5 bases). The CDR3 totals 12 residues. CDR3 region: CASSLYIGHFDF. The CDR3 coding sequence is TGTGCCAGCAGTTTATATATAGGACACTTTGACTTC.

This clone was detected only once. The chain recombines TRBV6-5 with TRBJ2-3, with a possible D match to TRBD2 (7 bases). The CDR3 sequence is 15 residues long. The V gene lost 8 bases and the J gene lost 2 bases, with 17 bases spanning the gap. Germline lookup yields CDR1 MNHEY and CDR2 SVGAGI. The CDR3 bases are TGTGCCAGCTCCTATGGGGGGGCAGTCACAGATACGCAGTATTTT. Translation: CASSYGGAVTDTQYF.

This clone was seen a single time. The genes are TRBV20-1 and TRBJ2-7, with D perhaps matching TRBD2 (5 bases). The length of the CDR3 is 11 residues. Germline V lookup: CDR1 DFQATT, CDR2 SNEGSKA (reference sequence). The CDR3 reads CSSGGLQKQYF. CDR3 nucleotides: TGCAGCTCCGGAGGACTCCAAAAGCAGTACTTC.

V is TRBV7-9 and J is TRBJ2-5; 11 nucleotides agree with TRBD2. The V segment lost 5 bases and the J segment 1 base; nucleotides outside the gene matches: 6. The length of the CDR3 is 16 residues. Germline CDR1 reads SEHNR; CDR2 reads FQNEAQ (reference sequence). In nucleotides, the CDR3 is TGTGCCAGCAGCACCACTAGCGGGAGTTTCCAAGAGACCCAGTACTTC. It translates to CASSTTSGSFQETQYF.

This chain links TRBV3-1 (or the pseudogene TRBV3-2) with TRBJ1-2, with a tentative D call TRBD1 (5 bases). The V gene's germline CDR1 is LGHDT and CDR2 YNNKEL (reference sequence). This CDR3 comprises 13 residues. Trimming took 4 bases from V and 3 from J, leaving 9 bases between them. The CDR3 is CASSPREDYGYTF. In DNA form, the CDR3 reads TGTGCCAGCAGCCCCAGGGAAGACTATGGCTACACCTTC.

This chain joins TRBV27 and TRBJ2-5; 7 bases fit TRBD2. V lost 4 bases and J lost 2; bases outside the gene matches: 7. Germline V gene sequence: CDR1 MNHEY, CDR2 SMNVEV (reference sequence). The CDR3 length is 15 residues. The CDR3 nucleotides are TGTGCCAGCAGTTCGGGGGACTACCAACAAGAGACCCAGTACTTC. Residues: CASSSGDYQQETQYF.

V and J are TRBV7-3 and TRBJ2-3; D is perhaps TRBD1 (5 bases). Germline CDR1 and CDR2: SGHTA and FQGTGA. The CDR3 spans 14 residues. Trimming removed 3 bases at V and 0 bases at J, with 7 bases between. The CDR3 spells CASSFQGSTDTQYF. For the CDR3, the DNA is TGTGCCAGCAGCTTTCAGGGAAGCACAGATACGCAGTATTTT.

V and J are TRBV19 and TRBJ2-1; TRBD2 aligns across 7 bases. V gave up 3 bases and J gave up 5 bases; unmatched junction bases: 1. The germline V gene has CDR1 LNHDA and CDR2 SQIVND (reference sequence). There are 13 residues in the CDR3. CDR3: CASSMGGDNEQFF. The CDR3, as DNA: TGTGCCAGTAGTATGGGGGGGGACAATGAGCAGTTCTTC.

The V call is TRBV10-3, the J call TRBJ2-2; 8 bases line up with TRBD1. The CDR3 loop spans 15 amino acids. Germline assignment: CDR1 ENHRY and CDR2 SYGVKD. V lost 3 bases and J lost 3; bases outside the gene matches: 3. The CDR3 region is CAISDQGAYTGELFF. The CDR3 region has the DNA TGTGCCATCAGTGACCAGGGGGCTTACACCGGGGAGCTGTTTTTT.

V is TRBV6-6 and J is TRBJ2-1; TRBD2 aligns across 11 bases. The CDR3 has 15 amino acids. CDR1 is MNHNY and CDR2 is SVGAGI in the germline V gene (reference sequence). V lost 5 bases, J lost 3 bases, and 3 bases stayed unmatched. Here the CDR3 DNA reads TGTGCCAGCAGTCGCGGGACTAGCGGCTACAATGAGCAGTTCTTC. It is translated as CASSRGTSGYNEQFF.

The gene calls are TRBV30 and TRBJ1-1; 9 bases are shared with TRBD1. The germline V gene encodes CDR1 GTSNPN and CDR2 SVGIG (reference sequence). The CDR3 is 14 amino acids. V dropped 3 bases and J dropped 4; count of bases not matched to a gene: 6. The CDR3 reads CAWRAGTGPTEAFF. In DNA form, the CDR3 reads TGTGCCTGGAGGGCCGGGACAGGGCCCACTGAAGCTTTCTTT.

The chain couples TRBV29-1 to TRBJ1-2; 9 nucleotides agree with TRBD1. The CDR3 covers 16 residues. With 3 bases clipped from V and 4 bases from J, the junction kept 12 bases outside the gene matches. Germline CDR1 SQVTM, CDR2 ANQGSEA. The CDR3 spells CSVDRGGDRVGYGYTF. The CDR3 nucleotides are TGCAGCGTTGATAGGGGTGGGGACAGGGTTGGCTATGGCTACACCTTC.

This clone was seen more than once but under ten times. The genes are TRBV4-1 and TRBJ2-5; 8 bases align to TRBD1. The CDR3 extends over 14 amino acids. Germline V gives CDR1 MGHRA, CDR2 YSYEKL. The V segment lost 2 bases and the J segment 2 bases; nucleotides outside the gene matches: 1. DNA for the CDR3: TGCGCCAGCAGCCAATGGACAGGGCAAGAGACCCAGTACTTC. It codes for CASSQWTGQETQYF.

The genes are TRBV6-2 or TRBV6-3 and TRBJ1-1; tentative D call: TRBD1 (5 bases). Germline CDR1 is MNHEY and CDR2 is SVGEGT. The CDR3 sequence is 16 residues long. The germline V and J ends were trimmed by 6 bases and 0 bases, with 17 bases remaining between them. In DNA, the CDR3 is TGTGCCAGCAGGTACCCGACGGGGGGAGTGAACACTGAAGCTTTCTTT. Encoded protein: CASRYPTGGVNTEAFF.